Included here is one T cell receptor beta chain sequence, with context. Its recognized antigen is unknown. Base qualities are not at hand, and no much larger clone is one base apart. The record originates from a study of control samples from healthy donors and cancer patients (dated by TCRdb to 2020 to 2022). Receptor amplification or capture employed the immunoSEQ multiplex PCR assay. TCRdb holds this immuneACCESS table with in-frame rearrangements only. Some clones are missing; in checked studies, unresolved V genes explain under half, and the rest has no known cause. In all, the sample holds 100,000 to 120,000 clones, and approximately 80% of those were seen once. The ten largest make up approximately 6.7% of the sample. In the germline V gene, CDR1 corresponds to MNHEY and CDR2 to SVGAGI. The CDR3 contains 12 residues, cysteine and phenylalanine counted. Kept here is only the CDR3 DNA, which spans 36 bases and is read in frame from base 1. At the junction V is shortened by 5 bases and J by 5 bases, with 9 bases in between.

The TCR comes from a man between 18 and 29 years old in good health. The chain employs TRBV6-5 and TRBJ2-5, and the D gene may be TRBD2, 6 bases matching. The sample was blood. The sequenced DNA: TGTGCCAGCAGTCAGGCGGGGGAGACCCAGTACTTC. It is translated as CASSQAGETQYF.